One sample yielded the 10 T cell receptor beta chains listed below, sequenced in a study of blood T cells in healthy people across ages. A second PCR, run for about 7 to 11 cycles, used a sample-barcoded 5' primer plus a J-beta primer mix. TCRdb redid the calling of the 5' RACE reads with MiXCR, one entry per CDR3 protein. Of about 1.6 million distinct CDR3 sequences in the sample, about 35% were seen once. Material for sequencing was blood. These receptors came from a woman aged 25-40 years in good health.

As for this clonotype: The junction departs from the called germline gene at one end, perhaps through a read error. CDR3 amino acids: CASNLEVGGTEAFF. The CDR3 DNA reads TGTGCCAGCAATTTAGAGGTCGGGGGCACTGAAGCTTTCTTT. The rearrangement links TRBV12-3 or TRBV12-4 to TRBJ1-1; D may be TRBD1 (5 bases). The CDR3 length is 14 residues.

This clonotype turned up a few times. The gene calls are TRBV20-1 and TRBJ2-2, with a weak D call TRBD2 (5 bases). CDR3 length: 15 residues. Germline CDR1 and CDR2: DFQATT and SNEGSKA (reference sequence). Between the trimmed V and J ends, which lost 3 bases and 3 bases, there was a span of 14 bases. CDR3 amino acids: CSARRVGIDTGELFF. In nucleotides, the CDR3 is TGCAGTGCTAGGAGGGTGGGGATCGACACCGGGGAGCTGTTTTTT.

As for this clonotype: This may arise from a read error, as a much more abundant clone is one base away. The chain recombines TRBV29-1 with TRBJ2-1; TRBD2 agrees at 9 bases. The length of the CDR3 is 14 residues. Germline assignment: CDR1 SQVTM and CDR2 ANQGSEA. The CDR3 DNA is TGCAGCGTTCCTGGACTAGCGTCTTACAGTGAGCAGTTCTTC. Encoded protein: CSVPGLASYSEQFF.

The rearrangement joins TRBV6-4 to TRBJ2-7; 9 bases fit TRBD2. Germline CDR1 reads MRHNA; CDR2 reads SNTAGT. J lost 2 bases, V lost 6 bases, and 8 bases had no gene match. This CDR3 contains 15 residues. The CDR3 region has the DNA TGTGCCAGCAGCGTCTCAGCGGGAGGCACCTACGAGCAGTACTTC. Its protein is CASSVSAGGTYEQYF.

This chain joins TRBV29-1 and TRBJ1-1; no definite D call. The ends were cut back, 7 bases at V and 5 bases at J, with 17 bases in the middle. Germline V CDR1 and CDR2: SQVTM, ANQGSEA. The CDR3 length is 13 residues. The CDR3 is CSALESPGTEAFF. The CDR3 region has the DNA TGCAGCGCCCTAGAAAGTCCCGGAACTGAAGCTTTCTTT.

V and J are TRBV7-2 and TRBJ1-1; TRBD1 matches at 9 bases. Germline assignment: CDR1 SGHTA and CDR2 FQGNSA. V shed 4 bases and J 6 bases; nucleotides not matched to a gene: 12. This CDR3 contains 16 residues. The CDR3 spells CASSWTGVGEVAEAFF. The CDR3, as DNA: TGTGCCAGCAGCTGGACAGGGGTGGGCGAAGTGGCTGAAGCTTTCTTT.

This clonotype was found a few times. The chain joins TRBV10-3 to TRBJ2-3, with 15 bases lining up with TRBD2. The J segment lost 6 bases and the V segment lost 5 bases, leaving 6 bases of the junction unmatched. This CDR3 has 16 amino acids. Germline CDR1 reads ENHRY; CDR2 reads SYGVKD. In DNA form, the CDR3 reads TGTGCCATCAGTCGGACTAGCGGGGGGGCCTACGATACGCAGTATTTT. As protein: CAISRTSGGAYDTQYF.

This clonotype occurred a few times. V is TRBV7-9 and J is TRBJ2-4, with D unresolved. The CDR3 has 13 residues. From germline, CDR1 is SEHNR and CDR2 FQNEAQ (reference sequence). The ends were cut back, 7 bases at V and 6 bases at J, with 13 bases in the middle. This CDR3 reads CASTDDQLNIQYF. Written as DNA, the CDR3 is TGTGCCAGCACCGACGACCAGTTAAACATTCAGTACTTC.

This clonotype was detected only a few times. CDR3 protein: CSARVLAGEQYF. Here the CDR3 DNA reads TGCAGTGCTAGAGTACTAGCGGGGGAGCAGTACTTC. The chain combines TRBV20-1 with TRBJ2-7; 10 bases map to TRBD2. Germline loops: CDR1 DFQATT, CDR2 SNEGSKA (reference sequence). Losses at the gene ends were 1 base for V and 7 bases for J; bases not matched to a gene: 1. This CDR3 region has 12 residues.

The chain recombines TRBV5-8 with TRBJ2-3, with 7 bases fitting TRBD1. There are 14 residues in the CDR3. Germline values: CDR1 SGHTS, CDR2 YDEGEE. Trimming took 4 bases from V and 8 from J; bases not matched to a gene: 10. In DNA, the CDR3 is TGTGCCAGCAGCCCGGGACAGACTTTGATTACGCAGTATTTT. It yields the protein CASSPGQTLITQYF. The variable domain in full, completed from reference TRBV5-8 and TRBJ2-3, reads EAGVTQSPTHLIKTRGQQATLRCSPISGHTSVYWYQQALGLGLQFLLWYDEGEERNRGNFPPRFSGRQFPNYSSELNVNALELEDSALYLCASSPGQTLITQYFGPGTRLTVL.